In this sample, the clone carrying this T cell receptor beta chain is medium-sized. Antigen: not known. After removal of 3 bases from V and 2 bases from J, the junction contained 6 bases not matched to a gene. Germline CDR1 LNHDA, CDR2 SQIVND (reference sequence). This CDR3 is built from 16 residues. TCR beta VDJ and CDR3 profiling used genomic DNA as template. TCRdb reanalysed the reads using MiXCR and keeps one entry per CDR3 protein. The sample holds around 200,000 distinct CDR3 sequences, over 55% seen once. This specimen comes from a study of CD8+CD57+ T cells in acquired aplastic anemia. In the study overall: The sorted CD4+ and CD8+ cells yielded an average around 3.2 ug of DNA. Overall study results and limits: Sharing between patients and controls was observed for roughly 30 CD8+ CDR3 sequences.

The sequence derives from a human donor in good health. The chain is built from TRBV19 and TRBJ2-3; TRBD1 agrees at 9 bases. The source material was sorted CD4+, CD8+, or CD8+CD57+ T cells (not recorded which) from PBMCs. The CDR3 spells CASSIWGTGNTDTQYF. The DNA for the CDR3 is TGTGCCAGTAGTATTTGGGGGACAGGGAACACAGATACGCAGTATTTT.